These T cell receptor beta chains were read from a single sample in a study of CD8 T cells in ankylosing spondylitis. TCRdb passed the 5' RACE reads through MiXCR, listing each CDR3 protein once. This sample has about 840,000 distinct CDR3 sequences, with over 9.5% found just once. Sequences were obtained from blood, either unsorted or a sorted T cell fraction (not recorded which). The receptors stem from a male donor with ankylosing spondylitis. The CDR3 runs from the conserved cysteine through the conserved F or W. A D gene is named only where the DNA matches it firmly. The listing skips clone size in some rows; elsewhere it reads once, few, many or a size class.

abundance: few; v_gene: TRBV20-1; j_gene: TRBJ2-1; d_gene: TRBD2; CDR3nt: TGCAGTGCTAGCGGGACTAGCGGGACCGCCGGTGTAGATGAGCAGTTCTTC; CDR3aa: CSASGTSGTAGVDEQFF
abundance: few; v_gene: TRBV9; j_gene: TRBJ2-7; d_gene: TRBD1; CDR3nt: TGTGCCAGCAGCGTAGAAGACAGGGTAACCTACGAGCAGTACTTC; CDR3aa: CASSVEDRVTYEQYF
abundance: .; v_gene: TRBV18; j_gene: TRBJ1-5; d_gene: .; CDR3nt: TGTGCCAGCTCACGTACAGGGTCGGGCAATCAGCCCCAGCATTTT; CDR3aa: CASSRTGSGNQPQHF
abundance: .; v_gene: TRBV7-2; j_gene: TRBJ2-1; d_gene: .; CDR3nt: TGTGCCAGCAGCCCCGGAAGGGCCCTCCCTGAGCAGTTCTTC; CDR3aa: CASSPGRALPEQFF
abundance: few; v_gene: TRBV29-1; j_gene: TRBJ1-5; d_gene: .; CDR3nt: TGCAGCGTCTCCGAAGGGGGCAATCAGCCCCAGCATTTT; CDR3aa: CSVSEGGNQPQHF
abundance: .; v_gene: TRBV20-1; j_gene: TRBJ2-7; d_gene: TRBD2; CDR3nt: TGCAGTGCTATCTCCGGGGGACTATATGACGAGCAGTACTTC; CDR3aa: CSAISGGLYDEQYF
abundance: .; v_gene: TRBV20-1; j_gene: TRBJ2-1; d_gene: TRBD2; CDR3nt: TGCAGTGCTAGACGGCTAGCGGTCCTCAATGAGCAGTTCTTC; CDR3aa: CSARRLAVLNEQFF
abundance: few; v_gene: TRBV20-1; j_gene: TRBJ2-7; d_gene: .; CDR3nt: TGCAGTGCTAGAGATAGGGGCGGTTCCTACGAGCAGTACTTC; CDR3aa: CSARDRGGSYEQYF
abundance: .; v_gene: TRBV6-4; j_gene: TRBJ2-3; d_gene: .; CDR3nt: TGTGCCAGCAGAAAACAAGGATCTAGCACAGATACGCAGTATTTT; CDR3aa: CASRKQGSSTDTQYF
abundance: many; v_gene: TRBV28; j_gene: TRBJ2-1; d_gene: TRBD1; CDR3nt: TGTGCCAGCATTGGGATCGGGTGGCCGGGACAGATTTACAATGAGCAGTTCTTC; CDR3aa: CASIGIGWPGQIYNEQFF
abundance: many; v_gene: TRBV20-1; j_gene: TRBJ2-7; d_gene: TRBD1; CDR3nt: TGCAGTGCTACGCCCGGGACAGCCACCTACGAGCAGTACTTC; CDR3aa: CSATPGTATYEQYF
abundance: few; v_gene: TRBV5-1; j_gene: TRBJ2-2; d_gene: .; CDR3nt: TGCGCCAGCAGCCTTAGGTACACAGGGCCGGACGGGGAGCTGTTTTTT; CDR3aa: CASSLRYTGPDGELFF
abundance: few; v_gene: TRBV6-2/TRBV6-3; j_gene: TRBJ2-1; d_gene: TRBD1; CDR3nt: TGTGCCAGCAGTTACAGACCGACAGGGGAGGCCTACAATGAGCAGTTCTTC; CDR3aa: CASSYRPTGEAYNEQFF
abundance: few; v_gene: TRBV20-1; j_gene: TRBJ2-5; d_gene: .; CDR3nt: TGCAGTGCTAGGGAATTCGAGGTGGGGGGGACCCAGTACTTC; CDR3aa: CSAREFEVGGTQYF
abundance: many; v_gene: TRBV20-1; j_gene: TRBJ2-4; d_gene: .; CDR3nt: TGCAGTGCTAGAGGACCCAAAAACATTCAGTACTTC; CDR3aa: CSARGPKNIQYF
abundance: .; v_gene: TRBV4-3; j_gene: TRBJ1-5; d_gene: .; CDR3nt: TGCGCCAGCAGCCAAGATGGGGCAGGAGACAATCAGCCCCAGCATTTT; CDR3aa: CASSQDGAGDNQPQHF
abundance: .; v_gene: TRBV20-1; j_gene: TRBJ2-7; d_gene: .; CDR3nt: TGCAGTGCCACCACCCCGGGACATGCCTACGAGCAGTACTTC; CDR3aa: CSATTPGHAYEQYF
abundance: .; v_gene: TRBV6-1; j_gene: TRBJ2-4; d_gene: TRBD1; CDR3nt: TGTGCCAGCAGCTGGGCCCCGGGACAGAGGAACATTCAGTACTTC; CDR3aa: CASSWAPGQRNIQYF
abundance: .; v_gene: TRBV28; j_gene: TRBJ2-3; d_gene: .; CDR3nt: TGTGCCAGCAGTTGGGACGGAAGCACAGATACGCAGTATTTT; CDR3aa: CASSWDGSTDTQYF
abundance: few; v_gene: TRBV18; j_gene: TRBJ2-1; d_gene: .; CDR3nt: TGTGCCAGCTCACCACGTTTAGACAATGAGCAGTTCTTC; CDR3aa: CASSPRLDNEQFF
abundance: few; v_gene: TRBV9; j_gene: TRBJ2-1; d_gene: TRBD2; CDR3nt: TGTGCCAGCAGCGCCATAGCGGGGGGGCCGTACAATGAGCAGTTCTTC; CDR3aa: CASSAIAGGPYNEQFF
abundance: many; v_gene: TRBV12-3/TRBV12-4; j_gene: TRBJ1-5; d_gene: .; CDR3nt: TGTGCCAGTATGGACGGGACGCATCAGCCCCAGCATTTT; CDR3aa: CASMDGTHQPQHF
abundance: few; v_gene: TRBV6-1; j_gene: TRBJ2-7; d_gene: .; CDR3nt: TGTGCCAGCAGCGAGACGTCAGGGAGAGAGCAGTACTTC; CDR3aa: CASSETSGREQYF
abundance: many; v_gene: TRBV4-3; j_gene: TRBJ1-2; d_gene: .; CDR3nt: TGCGCCAGCAGCCCCACGGCAGGGGCTTACTATGGCTACACCTTC; CDR3aa: CASSPTAGAYYGYTF
abundance: few; v_gene: TRBV9; j_gene: TRBJ2-3; d_gene: TRBD1; CDR3nt: TGTGCCAGCAGAGCCGGTCCCGGGACAGGGTTGACAGATACGCAGTATTTT; CDR3aa: CASRAGPGTGLTDTQYF
abundance: .; v_gene: TRBV20-1; j_gene: TRBJ2-7; d_gene: TRBD1; CDR3nt: TGCGGTGGAATGACAGGGCACTACGAGCAGTACTTC; CDR3aa: CGGMTGHYEQYF
abundance: .; v_gene: TRBV4-3; j_gene: TRBJ1-3; d_gene: .; CDR3nt: TGCGCCAGCAGCCGAAAGGGTCTCTCTGGAAACACCATATATTTT; CDR3aa: CASSRKGLSGNTIYF
abundance: few; v_gene: TRBV7-2; j_gene: TRBJ1-3; d_gene: .; CDR3nt: TGTGCCAGCAGCCGCTGGACGGCCTCTGGAAACACCATATATTTT; CDR3aa: CASSRWTASGNTIYF
abundance: many; v_gene: TRBV4-3; j_gene: TRBJ2-7; d_gene: .; CDR3nt: TGCGCCAGCAGCCAAGATAGGCTAGCGAGCTCCTACGAGCAGTACTTC; CDR3aa: CASSQDRLASSYEQYF
abundance: few; v_gene: TRBV27; j_gene: TRBJ2-7; d_gene: TRBD1; CDR3nt: TGTGCCAGCAGTTCACCGGGACAGGGGATCTACGAGCAGTACTTC; CDR3aa: CASSSPGQGIYEQYF
abundance: few; v_gene: TRBV28; j_gene: TRBJ1-3; d_gene: TRBD1; CDR3nt: TGTGCCAGCAGTATCAGGGGGGCACGTGGGAACACCATATATTTT; CDR3aa: CASSIRGARGNTIYF
abundance: .; v_gene: TRBV18; j_gene: TRBJ1-1; d_gene: .; CDR3nt: TGTGCCAGCTCACCAAGAGTAGAAGGACACACTGAAGCTTTCTTT; CDR3aa: CASSPRVEGHTEAFF
abundance: few; v_gene: TRBV20-1; j_gene: TRBJ2-7; d_gene: TRBD1; CDR3nt: TGCAGTGCTAGTCTGGACAGGACTTCCTACGAGCAGTACTTC; CDR3aa: CSASLDRTSYEQYF
abundance: .; v_gene: TRBV6-5; j_gene: TRBJ1-1; d_gene: .; CDR3nt: TGTGCCAGCAGTTACTCGGCGGGGTTGTACACTGAAGCTTTCTTT; CDR3aa: CASSYSAGLYTEAFF
abundance: .; v_gene: TRBV4-2; j_gene: TRBJ2-1; d_gene: .; CDR3nt: TGTGCCAGCAGCCAAGATCTCCTAGGTTGGCAGTTCTTC; CDR3aa: CASSQDLLGWQFF
abundance: many; v_gene: TRBV9; j_gene: TRBJ2-3; d_gene: .; CDR3nt: TGTGCCAGCAGCGTCAGGACTCTCACTAGCACAGATACGCAGTATTTT; CDR3aa: CASSVRTLTSTDTQYF
abundance: .; v_gene: TRBV20-1; j_gene: TRBJ1-4; d_gene: .; CDR3nt: TGCAGTGCTAGAGACCATAGGGGCGCGAATAATAAACTGTTTTTT; CDR3aa: CSARDHRGANNKLFF
abundance: .; v_gene: TRBV7-3; j_gene: TRBJ1-1; d_gene: .; CDR3nt: TGTGCCAGCAGCTTAAGTCCAAGTCAGAACACTGAAGCTTTCTTT; CDR3aa: CASSLSPSQNTEAFF
abundance: .; v_gene: TRBV6-5; j_gene: TRBJ1-2; d_gene: .; CDR3nt: TGTGCCAGCAGTTACGGGCAGAATAACTATGGCTACACCTTC; CDR3aa: CASSYGQNNYGYTF
abundance: few; v_gene: TRBV10-3; j_gene: TRBJ1-2; d_gene: TRBD1; CDR3nt: TGTGCCATCAGTGACAACAGGGGTGATGGCTACACCTTC; CDR3aa: CAISDNRGDGYTF
abundance: .; v_gene: TRBV20-1; j_gene: TRBJ1-2; d_gene: TRBD1; CDR3nt: TGCAGTGCTAGGGAACACAGGGGGAGCTATGGCTACACCTTC; CDR3aa: CSAREHRGSYGYTF
abundance: many; v_gene: TRBV5-1; j_gene: TRBJ2-7; d_gene: .; CDR3nt: TGCGCCAGCAGCTTGTCGGGCGATTCCTACGAGCAGTACTTC; CDR3aa: CASSLSGDSYEQYF
abundance: many; v_gene: TRBV20-1; j_gene: TRBJ1-1; d_gene: TRBD1; CDR3nt: TGCAGTGCTCCCCCAGGGGGGGATAGGAACACTGAAGCTTTCTTT; CDR3aa: CSAPPGGDRNTEAFF
abundance: .; v_gene: TRBV20-1; j_gene: TRBJ2-3; d_gene: TRBD2; CDR3nt: TGCAGTGTCCAGCGGGACCCTAGCACAGATACGCAGTATTTT; CDR3aa: CSVQRDPSTDTQYF
abundance: .; v_gene: TRBV28; j_gene: TRBJ1-6; d_gene: TRBD1; CDR3nt: TGTGCCAGCAGTTCGCCGTGGGGACAGGGAAATTCACCCCTCCACTTT; CDR3aa: CASSSPWGQGNSPLHF
abundance: .; v_gene: TRBV24-1; j_gene: TRBJ2-5; d_gene: TRBD1; CDR3nt: TGTGCCACCAGTGATCGGGACAGGGGAAGAGGAGAGACCCAGTACTTC; CDR3aa: CATSDRDRGRGETQYF
abundance: few; v_gene: TRBV28; j_gene: TRBJ1-2; d_gene: .; CDR3nt: TGTGCCAGCAGTTTATGGGCCGGGGAGGGTGGCTACACCTTC; CDR3aa: CASSLWAGEGGYTF
abundance: few; v_gene: TRBV20-1; j_gene: TRBJ1-1; d_gene: .; CDR3nt: TGCAGTGCTAGGGTAAGCTTGACTACTGAAGCTTTCTTT; CDR3aa: CSARVSLTTEAFF
abundance: many; v_gene: TRBV9; j_gene: TRBJ2-3; d_gene: .; CDR3nt: TGTGCCAGCAGCGTCGACGGATTCACAGATACGCAGTATTTT; CDR3aa: CASSVDGFTDTQYF
abundance: .; v_gene: TRBV5-1; j_gene: TRBJ1-3; d_gene: .; CDR3nt: TGCGCCAGCAGCTTGACGGGGCAGTCCTCTGGAAACACCATATATTTT; CDR3aa: CASSLTGQSSGNTIYF